Listed below are T cell receptor beta chains from one sample, sequenced in a study of long-term antiretroviral therapy in people with HIV. The data were produced by immunoSEQ multiplex PCR, yet TCRdb's version contains in-frame clones alone and is incomplete. The sample consists of tens of thousands of clones, about 90% of them appearing once. The material sequenced was unsorted PBMCs, taken 1.8 years after starting antiretroviral therapy. These receptor sequences come from a woman younger than 30 with HIV. The CDR3 runs from the conserved cysteine through the conserved F or W.

TRBV7-2	TRBJ1-5	CASSPQRGGVGSNQPQHF
TRBV12-5	TRBJ1-1	CASGLDGQGEAFF
TRBV27	TRBJ2-2	CASSFRGSGFPNTGELFF
TRBV19	TRBJ2-3	CASSTAGGRTDTQYF
TRBV7-8	TRBJ1-2	CASKAASNYGYTF
TRBV6-6	TRBJ2-1	CASSYGSGGIDEQFF
TRBV25-1	TRBJ2-5	CASSESGRQETQYF
TRBV5-1	TRBJ2-7	CASSLGSRGQGHYEQYF
TRBV10-2	TRBJ2-7	CASSDWRATYEQYF
TRBV27	TRBJ2-7	CASTPRDRGVEQYF
TRBV28	TRBJ1-2	CASNTDIPHGYTF
TRBV7-8	TRBJ1-6	CASSWDLSSYNSPLHF
TRBV6-6	TRBJ2-2	CATNRGSWNTGELFF
TRBV27	TRBJ1-2	CASFLEGTNYGYTF
TRBV7-9	TRBJ1-1	CASSLDTNTEAFF
TRBV28	TRBJ2-1	CASSLREGLGYNEQFF
TRBV28	TRBJ2-1	CAVLGRAEQFF
TRBV7-9	TRBJ2-7	CASSQYTGVPPYEQYF
TRBV5-4	TRBJ2-2	CASSFWLAGHTGELFF
TRBV7-9	TRBJ2-1	CASTLGGLNEQFF
TRBV10-2	TRBJ2-5	CASRPGQRLWETQYF
TRBV7-9	TRBJ2-2	CASSLRSSGIVTGELFF
TRBV13	TRBJ2-2	CASSNTGELFF
TRBV4-3	TRBJ1-1	CASSQTTGNTEAFF
TRBV5-1	TRBJ1-2	CASSLEGGRNYGYTF
TRBV7-9	TRBJ1-6	CASSSPDRTNSPLHF
TRBV13	TRBJ2-7	CASSLGVHEQYF
TRBV14	TRBJ2-7	CASSHPLGEQYF
TRBV19	TRBJ2-1	CASSISLAGSYNEQFF
TRBV7-2	TRBJ2-7	CASSPRQGSYEQYF
TRBV6-6	TRBJ2-7	CASSSLNYEQYF
TRBV21-1	TRBJ1-2	CASSTRMNGYTF
TRBV9	TRBJ2-1	CASSFANEQFF
TRBV25-1	TRBJ1-5	CASSDISSNQPQHF
TRBV25-1	TRBJ1-3	CASSGLLGGSGSGNTIYF
TRBV6-7	TRBJ2-7	CASSYDGPGQGINEQYF
TRBV28	TRBJ1-2	CASSSDFTRDRGPYFGYTF
TRBV6-6	TRBJ2-3	CASSDPGVTPDTQYF
TRBV28	TRBJ2-1	CASSADNYNEQFF
TRBV12-5	TRBJ1-5	CASGVDSNQPQHF
TRBV7-2	TRBJ2-5	CASSLAVTGVQPMLGTQYF
TRBV19	TRBJ2-3	CASSIYGQVEVFDTQYF
TRBV7-9	TRBJ1-3	CASSFASDSGNTIYF